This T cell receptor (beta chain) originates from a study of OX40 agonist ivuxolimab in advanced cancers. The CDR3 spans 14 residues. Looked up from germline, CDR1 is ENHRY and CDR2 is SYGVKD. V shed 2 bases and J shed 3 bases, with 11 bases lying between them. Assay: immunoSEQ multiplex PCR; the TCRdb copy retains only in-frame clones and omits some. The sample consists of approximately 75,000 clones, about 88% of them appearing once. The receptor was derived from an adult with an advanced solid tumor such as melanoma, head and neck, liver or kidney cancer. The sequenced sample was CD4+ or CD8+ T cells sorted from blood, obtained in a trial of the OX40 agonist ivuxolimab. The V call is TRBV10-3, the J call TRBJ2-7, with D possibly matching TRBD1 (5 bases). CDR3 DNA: TGTGCCATCAGTGAGGTCCAGGGAAACTACGAGCAGTACTTC. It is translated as CAISEVQGNYEQYF.